Sequencing of this T cell receptor beta chain was carried out in a study of vaccination and CD4 T cells after COVID-19. Study-wide background: Post-COVID sampling occurred a median about 100 days after diagnosis (range 35 to 161).

Researchers used the Oncomine TCR Beta short-read assay to sequence DNA from cultured CD4+ T cells. It was from cultured CD4+ T cells that genomic DNA was extracted. TCRdb reprocessed the PCR reads with MiXCR, giving one entry per CDR3 protein. The sample lists roughly 19,000 distinct CDR3 sequences; approximately 48% were seen once. Comments on this clonotype: Its antigen is unknown.

The treatment here: approximately 9-day PBMC culture with coronavirus spike peptide pools or control peptides (ViraFEST assay). The culture of 2 million or so PBMCs per well included roughly 10 IU/ml IL-2 and around 11 ug/ml peptide pools. A half-volume replacement of the medium with fresh IL-2 medium was performed on days 3 and 7. The CDR3 spans 14 residues. The germline V gene has CDR1 SGHTA and CDR2 FQGNSA. Trimming shortened V by 5 bases and J by 6 bases, and 14 bases separated the two germline ends. This chain joins TRBV7-2 and TRBJ2-1; D may match TRBD1 or TRBD2 (5 bases each). The clonotype comes from a human donor who had recovered from COVID-19. The specimen sequenced was CD4+ T cells from blood, cultured in vitro. The DNA for the CDR3 is TGTGCCAGCAGCCCAGAGATGAGGGGCAATGAGCAGTTCTTC. This gives the protein CASSPEMRGNEQFF.